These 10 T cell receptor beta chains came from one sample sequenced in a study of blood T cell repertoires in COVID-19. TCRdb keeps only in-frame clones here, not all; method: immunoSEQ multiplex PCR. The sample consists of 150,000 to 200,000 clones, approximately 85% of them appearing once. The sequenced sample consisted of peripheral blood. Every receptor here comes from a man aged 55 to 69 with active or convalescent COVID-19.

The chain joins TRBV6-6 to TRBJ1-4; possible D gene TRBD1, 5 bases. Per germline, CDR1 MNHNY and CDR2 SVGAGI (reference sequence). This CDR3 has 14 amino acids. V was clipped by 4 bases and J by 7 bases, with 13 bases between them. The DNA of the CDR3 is TGTGCCAGCAGTTTGTCTCAGGGTGGTGAAAAACTGTTTTTT. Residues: CASSLSQGGEKLFF.

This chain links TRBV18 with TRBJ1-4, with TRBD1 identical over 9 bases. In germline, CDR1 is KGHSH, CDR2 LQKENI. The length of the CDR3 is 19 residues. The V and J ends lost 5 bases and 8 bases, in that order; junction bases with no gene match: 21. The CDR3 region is CASSSPPGRTGVRGEKLFF. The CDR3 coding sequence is TGTGCCAGCTCATCTCCCCCAGGAAGGACAGGGGTCCGAGGGGAAAAACTGTTTTTT.

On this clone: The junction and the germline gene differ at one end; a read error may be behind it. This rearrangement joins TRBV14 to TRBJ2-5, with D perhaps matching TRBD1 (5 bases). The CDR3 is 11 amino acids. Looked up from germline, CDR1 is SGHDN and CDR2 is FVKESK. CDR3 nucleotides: TGTGCCAGCAGCAAAGACAGGACCCAGTACTTC. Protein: CASSKDRTQYF.

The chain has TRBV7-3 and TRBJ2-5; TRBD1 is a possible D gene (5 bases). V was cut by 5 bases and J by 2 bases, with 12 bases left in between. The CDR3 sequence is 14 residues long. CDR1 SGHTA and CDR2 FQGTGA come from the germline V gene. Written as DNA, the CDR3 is TGTGCCAGCAGCCCCTCAGGGTTACAAGAGACCCAGTACTTC. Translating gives CASSPSGLQETQYF.

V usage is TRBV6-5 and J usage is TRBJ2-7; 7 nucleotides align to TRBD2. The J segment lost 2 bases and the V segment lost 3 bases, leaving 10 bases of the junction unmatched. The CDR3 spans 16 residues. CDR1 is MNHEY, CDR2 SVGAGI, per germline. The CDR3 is CASSYSFGSGPYEQYF. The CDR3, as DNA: TGTGCCAGCAGTTATTCGTTTGGTAGCGGGCCCTACGAGCAGTACTTC.

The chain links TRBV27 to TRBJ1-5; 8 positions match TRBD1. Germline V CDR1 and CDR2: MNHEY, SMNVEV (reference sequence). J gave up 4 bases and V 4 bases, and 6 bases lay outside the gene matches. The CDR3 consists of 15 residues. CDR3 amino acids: CASSSGQGLNQPQHF. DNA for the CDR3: TGTGCCAGCAGTTCAGGACAGGGACTTAATCAGCCCCAGCATTTT.

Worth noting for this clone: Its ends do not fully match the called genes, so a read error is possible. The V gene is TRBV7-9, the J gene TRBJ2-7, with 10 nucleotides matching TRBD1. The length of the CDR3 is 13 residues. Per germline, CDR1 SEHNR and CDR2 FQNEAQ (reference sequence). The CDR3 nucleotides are TGTGCCAGCAGCTTAGCGCGGGGACAGGGGCGGGAATTC. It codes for CASSLARGQGREF.

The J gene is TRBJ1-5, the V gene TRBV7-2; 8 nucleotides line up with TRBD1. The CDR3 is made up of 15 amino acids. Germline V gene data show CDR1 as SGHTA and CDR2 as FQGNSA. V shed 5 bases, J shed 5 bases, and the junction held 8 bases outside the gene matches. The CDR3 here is CASSPGTGEYQPQHF. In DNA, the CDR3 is TGTGCCAGCAGCCCAGGGACAGGCGAATATCAGCCCCAGCATTTT.

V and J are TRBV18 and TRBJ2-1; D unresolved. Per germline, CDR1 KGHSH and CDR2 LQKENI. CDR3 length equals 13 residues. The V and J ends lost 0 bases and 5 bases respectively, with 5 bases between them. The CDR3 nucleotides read TGTGCCAGCTCACCACCGGCTCACAATGAGCAGTTCTTC. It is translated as CASSPPAHNEQFF.

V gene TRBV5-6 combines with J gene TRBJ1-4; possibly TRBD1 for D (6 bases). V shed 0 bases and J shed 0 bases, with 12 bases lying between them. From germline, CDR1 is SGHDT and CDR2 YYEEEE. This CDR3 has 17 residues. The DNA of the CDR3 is TGTGCCAGCAGCTTGGCCCCGACAGGAGCAACTAATGAAAAACTGTTTTTT. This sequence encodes CASSLAPTGATNEKLFF.